A selection of T cell receptor beta chains follows, all from one sample in a study of T cells in tumors after PD-1 blockade. Libraries were prepared by immunoSEQ multiplex PCR; TCRdb keeps only in-frame clonotypes and omits some of them. In the table there are approximately 8,100 clones, approximately 70% of which are singletons. The input for sequencing was tumor tissue, taken after anti-PD-1 treatment. Source of these receptors: a human donor with basal cell carcinoma. The CDR3 runs from the conserved cysteine through the conserved F or W. The order of the fields is D gene, clone size, J gene, V gene, CDR3 protein, CDR3 DNA. A D gene is named only where the DNA matches it firmly. Some rows have no size entry. The others give once, few or many, or a class for an expanded clone.

d_call: .
clone_size: few
j_call: TRBJ1-3
v_call: TRBV2
cdr3_aa: CASSPRTSGNTIYF
cdr3_nt: TGTGCCAGTAGCCCGCGTACTTCTGGAAACACCATATATTTT

d_call: .
clone_size: once
j_call: TRBJ1-1
v_call: TRBV4-2
cdr3_aa: CASSQDPQGREAFF
cdr3_nt: TGTGCCAGCAGCCAAGATCCCCAGGGGCGAGAAGCTTTCTTT

d_call: TRBD1
clone_size: .
j_call: TRBJ2-6
v_call: TRBV15
cdr3_aa: CATSRDGTGYQSGANVLTF
cdr3_nt: TGTGCCACCAGCAGAGATGGGACAGGGTACCAATCTGGGGCCAACGTCCTGACTTTC

d_call: TRBD1
clone_size: .
j_call: TRBJ1-2
v_call: TRBV6-5
cdr3_aa: CASGYSGQGYRYTF
cdr3_nt: TGTGCCAGCGGTTATTCGGGACAGGGATACAGATACACCTTC

d_call: .
clone_size: once
j_call: TRBJ1-2
v_call: TRBV19
cdr3_aa: CASSIRDAANYGYTF
cdr3_nt: TGTGCCAGTAGTATAAGGGACGCAGCTAACTATGGCTACACCTTC

d_call: .
clone_size: .
j_call: TRBJ1-1
v_call: TRBV19
cdr3_aa: CASSLEWTEAFF
cdr3_nt: TGTGCCAGTAGTTTGGAGTGGACTGAAGCTTTCTTT

d_call: TRBD1
clone_size: .
j_call: TRBJ2-7
v_call: TRBV15
cdr3_aa: CATSDRVSYEQYF
cdr3_nt: TGTGCCACCAGTGACAGGGTTTCTTACGAGCAGTACTTC

d_call: .
clone_size: .
j_call: TRBJ1-1
v_call: TRBV12-5
cdr3_aa: CASAPDLGVTEAFF
cdr3_nt: TGTGCTAGTGCCCCAGACTTGGGGGTCACTGAAGCTTTCTTT

d_call: .
clone_size: .
j_call: TRBJ1-1
v_call: TRBV29-1
cdr3_aa: CSVAGAADTEAFF
cdr3_nt: TGCAGCGTTGCGGGGGCGGCTGACACTGAAGCTTTCTTT

d_call: .
clone_size: .
j_call: TRBJ2-5
v_call: TRBV9
cdr3_aa: CASSVGGSVETQYF
cdr3_nt: TGTGCCAGCAGCGTAGGAGGGTCCGTGGAGACCCAGTACTTC

d_call: .
clone_size: few
j_call: TRBJ1-5
v_call: TRBV30
cdr3_aa: CAWSSNRDRNQPQHF
cdr3_nt: TGTGCCTGGAGTTCCAACAGGGACCGGAATCAGCCCCAGCATTTT

d_call: TRBD2
clone_size: few
j_call: TRBJ2-1
v_call: TRBV7-2
cdr3_aa: CASSPLGAGDLLNEQFF
cdr3_nt: TGTGCCAGCAGCCCCCTGGGAGCGGGGGACCTTCTCAATGAGCAGTTCTTC

d_call: TRBD2
clone_size: .
j_call: TRBJ2-1
v_call: TRBV5-1
cdr3_aa: CASSSAGGLINEQFF
cdr3_nt: TGCGCCAGCAGCTCCGCGGGGGGGCTCATCAATGAGCAGTTCTTC

d_call: .
clone_size: .
j_call: TRBJ1-1
v_call: TRBV5-6
cdr3_aa: CASSFLASGNTEAFF
cdr3_nt: TGTGCCAGCAGCTTCCTCGCCTCCGGGAACACTGAAGCTTTCTTT

d_call: .
clone_size: .
j_call: TRBJ1-3
v_call: TRBV9
cdr3_aa: CASSASGVGYGNTIYF
cdr3_nt: TGTGCCAGCAGCGCTTCGGGGGTGGGATACGGAAACACCATATATTTT

d_call: .
clone_size: .
j_call: TRBJ2-3
v_call: TRBV6-5
cdr3_aa: CASRRLDQSTDTQYF
cdr3_nt: TGTGCCAGCAGAAGACTGGATCAAAGCACAGATACGCAGTATTTT

d_call: TRBD2
clone_size: medium-sized
j_call: TRBJ2-1
v_call: TRBV5-6
cdr3_aa: CASSLYGGTQSYNEQFF
cdr3_nt: TGTGCCAGCAGCCTATACGGGGGGACCCAGTCCTACAATGAGCAGTTCTTC

d_call: TRBD1
clone_size: .
j_call: TRBJ1-1
v_call: TRBV3-1/TRBV3-2
cdr3_aa: CASSHHLTAGGVMNTEAFF
cdr3_nt: TGTGCCAGCAGCCACCATTTAACGGCAGGGGGGGTGATGAACACTGAAGCTTTCTTT

d_call: TRBD2
clone_size: .
j_call: TRBJ2-3
v_call: TRBV11-3
cdr3_aa: CASSLGGVAGALRTDTQYF
cdr3_nt: TGTGCCAGCAGCTTAGGTGGGGTAGCGGGGGCCCTTCGCACAGATACGCAGTATTTT

d_call: TRBD1
clone_size: once
j_call: TRBJ1-2
v_call: TRBV19
cdr3_aa: CASRKTGTGINYGYTF
cdr3_nt: TGTGCCAGTAGGAAAACCGGGACAGGGATTAACTATGGCTACACCTTC

d_call: .
clone_size: .
j_call: TRBJ2-5
v_call: TRBV5-1
cdr3_aa: CASSLAAGGETQYF
cdr3_nt: TGCGCCAGCAGCTTGGCGGCAGGAGGAGAGACCCAGTACTTC

d_call: TRBD2
clone_size: .
j_call: TRBJ2-1
v_call: TRBV14
cdr3_aa: CASSLERGVYNEQFF
cdr3_nt: TGTGCCAGCAGCCTAGAGCGGGGGGTTTACAATGAGCAGTTCTTC

d_call: .
clone_size: .
j_call: TRBJ1-5
v_call: TRBV23-1
cdr3_aa: CARTGNQPQHF
cdr3_nt: TGCGCCAGGACGGGAAATCAGCCCCAGCATTTT

d_call: .
clone_size: .
j_call: TRBJ2-2
v_call: TRBV5-6
cdr3_aa: CASSNPGTTNTGELFF
cdr3_nt: TGTGCCAGCAGCAATCCCGGGACAACGAACACCGGGGAGCTGTTTTTT

d_call: .
clone_size: .
j_call: TRBJ1-3
v_call: TRBV9
cdr3_aa: CASSVDRGGGNTIYF
cdr3_nt: TGTGCCAGCAGCGTCGACAGAGGGGGTGGAAACACCATATATTTT

d_call: TRBD2
clone_size: .
j_call: TRBJ2-1
v_call: TRBV7-3
cdr3_aa: CASSSSGVSNEQFF
cdr3_nt: TGTGCCAGCAGCTCGAGCGGGGTTAGCAATGAGCAGTTCTTC

d_call: TRBD1
clone_size: few
j_call: TRBJ1-1
v_call: TRBV19
cdr3_aa: CASSATGVNTEAFF
cdr3_nt: TGTGCCAGTAGTGCCACAGGGGTGAACACTGAAGCTTTCTTT

d_call: .
clone_size: .
j_call: TRBJ1-4
v_call: TRBV6-6
cdr3_aa: CASSFVGQALEKLFF
cdr3_nt: TGTGCCAGCAGCTTCGTTGGGCAGGCTCTTGAAAAACTGTTTTTT

d_call: .
clone_size: .
j_call: TRBJ2-3
v_call: TRBV27
cdr3_aa: CASSPSPRATDTQYF
cdr3_nt: TGTGCCAGCAGTCCTTCACCGAGGGCCACAGATACGCAGTATTTT

d_call: .
clone_size: .
j_call: TRBJ2-3
v_call: TRBV29-1
cdr3_aa: CSVVRGGSTDTQYF
cdr3_nt: TGCAGCGTTGTTCGAGGGGGAAGCACAGATACGCAGTATTTT